The 14 T cell receptor beta chains below come from one sample, sequenced in a study of OX40 agonist ivuxolimab in advanced cancers. Profiled with immunoSEQ multiplex PCR; TCRdb holds only in-frame clones, not every one. The repertoire holds tens of thousands of clones, with over 75% as singletons. The input for sequencing was CD4+ or CD8+ T cells sorted from blood, taken in a trial of the OX40 agonist ivuxolimab. These receptors were collected from an adult with an advanced solid tumor such as melanoma, head and neck, liver or kidney cancer.

The chain is built from TRBV7-6 and TRBJ1-1, with TRBD1 as a possible D gene (5 bases). V shed 5 bases and J shed 1 base, with 20 bases lying between them. The CDR3 totals 17 residues. Germline V gene sequence: CDR1 SGHVS, CDR2 FNYEAQ. This CDR3 reads CASSSSGTTGPNTEAFF. DNA for the CDR3: TGTGCCAGCAGCAGCTCCGGGACGACGGGCCCGAACACTGAAGCTTTCTTT. Full variable domain (rest looked up from reference TRBV7-6 and TRBJ1-1): GAGVSQSPRYKVTKRGQDVALRCDPISGHVSLYWYRQALGQGPEFLTYFNYEAQQDKSGLPNDRFSAERPEGSISTLTIQRTEQRDSAMYRCASSSSGTTGPNTEAFFGQGTRLTVV.

This chain links TRBV5-1 with TRBJ2-2; D remains unclear. The CDR3 contains 15 residues. Germline CDR1 is SGHRS and CDR2 is YFSETQ. The V gene lost 1 base and the J gene lost 3 bases, with 10 bases spanning the gap. The CDR3 DNA reads TGCGCCAGCAGCTTGAGTCCACAAGACACCGGGGAGCTGTTTTTT. Translated: CASSLSPQDTGELFF.

This chain uses TRBV28 with TRBJ1-6; D is perhaps TRBD1 (6 bases). There are 16 residues in the CDR3. Trimming left V 6 bases short and J 7 bases short, with 19 bases between. Per germline, CDR1 MDHEN and CDR2 SYDVKM. This CDR3 is CASRKNPGGGNSPLHF. CDR3 bases: TGTGCCAGCAGAAAAAATCCGGGGGGCGGAAATTCACCCCTCCACTTT.

The chain is built from TRBV5-1 and TRBJ2-3; D may be TRBD2 (6 bases). The CDR3 sequence is 15 residues long. Germline V gene lookup returns CDR1 SGHRS and CDR2 YFSETQ. V was cut by 3 bases and J by 0 bases, with 11 bases left in between. The CDR3 reads CASSWGVSSTDTQYF. CDR3 nucleotides: TGCGCCAGCAGCTGGGGGGTCTCTAGCACAGATACGCAGTATTTT.

The chain links TRBV7-2 to TRBJ2-4; D ambiguous. Germline V lookup: CDR1 SGHTA, CDR2 FQGNSA. The V end was cut by 0 bases, the J end by 2 bases, with 11 bases between. CDR3 length: 16 residues. The CDR3 DNA reads TGTGCCAGCAGCTTAGCAGGGTATGAATCCAAAAACATTCAGTACTTC. Protein product: CASSLAGYESKNIQYF.

CDR3: CASSHGQGAEQYV. The CDR3 nucleotides are TGTGCCAGCAGCCATGGACAGGGGGCCGAGCAGTACGTC. J is TRBJ2-7 and V is TRBV6-5; TRBD1 matches 11 bases. This CDR3 is built from 13 residues. Trimming at V came to 6 bases and at J to 6 bases, leaving 4 bases not matched to a gene. Germline V gene sequence: CDR1 MNHEY, CDR2 SVGAGI.

This clone was observed a handful of times. The V gene is TRBV5-4, the J gene TRBJ1-1; D is unresolved. The germline CDR1 and CDR2 sequences are SGHNT and YYREEE (reference sequence). The CDR3 loop spans 11 amino acids. The V end was cut by 0 bases, the J end by 6 bases, with 3 bases between. Written as DNA, the CDR3 is TGTGCCAGCAGCTTGGCCCCTGAAGCTTTCTTT. Translated, it gives CASSLAPEAFF.

The chain is built from TRBV28 and TRBJ2-7; D unclear. V was clipped by 2 bases and J by 4 bases, with 3 bases between them. The germline CDR1 and CDR2 sequences are MDHEN and SYDVKM. The CDR3 has 11 amino acids. The CDR3 nucleotides read TGTGCCAGCAGTTTAGGGTACGAGCAGTACTTC. Its translation is CASSLGYEQYF.

The gene calls are TRBV13 and TRBJ1-2, with TRBD1 as a possible D gene (6 bases). CDR1 is PRHDT and CDR2 is FYEKMQ in the germline V gene (reference sequence). Deletions cut 7 bases from V and 4 bases from J, with 28 bases between. The CDR3 consists of 18 residues. CDR3 coding DNA: TGTGCCAGCACCCCCAACCCCCGCTTCGACCTAGGGGGCTATGGCTACACCTTC. Translating it yields CASTPNPRFDLGGYGYTF.

The chain combines TRBV2 with TRBJ2-1; 8 nucleotides match TRBD2. With V trimmed by 1 base and J by 5 bases, 7 bases remained unmatched. There are 16 residues in the CDR3. Germline CDR1 SNHLY, CDR2 FYNNEI. For the CDR3, the DNA is TGTGCCAGCAGTGAAGTGTGGCGGGGGGCGAACAATGAGCAGTTCTTC. Its protein is CASSEVWRGANNEQFF. Supplemented by reference TRBV2 and TRBJ2-1, the full variable domain reads EPEVTQTPSHQVTQMGQEVILRCVPISNHLYFYWYRQILGQKVEFLVSFYNNEISEKSEIFDDQFSVERPDGSNFTLKIRSTKLEDSAMYFCASSEVWRGANNEQFFGPGTRLTVL.

The CDR3 sequence: CASSPSGGPEGELFF. CDR3 in DNA: TGTGCCAGCAGCCCTAGCGGGGGACCCGAAGGGGAGCTGTTTTTT. The chain carries TRBV7-2 and TRBJ2-2; TRBD2 matches 10 bases. The length of the CDR3 is 15 residues. The germline gives CDR1 SGHTA, CDR2 FQGNSA. V gave up 5 bases and J gave up 8 bases; unmatched junction bases: 8.

This clone was seen a single time. V is TRBV7-9 and J is TRBJ2-5; TRBD1 matches at 7 bases. The ends lost 2 bases at V and 0 bases at J; junction bases unmatched: 6. Germline-derived CDR1 and CDR2 are SEHNR and FQNEAQ (reference sequence). The CDR3 is made up of 16 amino acids. The CDR3 is CASSLKGALHQETQYF. As DNA, the CDR3 is TGTGCCAGCAGCTTAAAGGGGGCTCTCCACCAAGAGACCCAGTACTTC.

The chain uses TRBV9 and TRBJ2-5, with a tentative D call TRBD1 (5 bases). CDR3 length equals 13 residues. V lost 4 bases and J 4 bases, leaving 11 bases between the germline ends. In germline, CDR1 is SGDLS, CDR2 YYNGEE. CDR3 protein: CASSPRQRETQYF. Written as DNA, the CDR3 is TGTGCCAGCAGCCCCAGACAGAGAGAGACCCAGTACTTC.

The chain recombines TRBV4-2 with TRBJ1-1; the D gene is possibly TRBD1 (5 bases). V was shortened by 3 bases and J by 0 bases, with 17 bases between the two germline ends. The germline gives CDR1 LGHNA, CDR2 YNFKEQ. This CDR3 is built from 17 residues. This chain's CDR3 is CASSQSGTAGVNTEAFF. CDR3 bases: TGTGCCAGCAGCCAGTCAGGGACGGCCGGGGTGAACACTGAAGCTTTCTTT.